What follows describes a single T cell receptor (beta chain). Its antigen is unknown. The method was immunoSEQ multiplex PCR; TCRdb's version includes in-frame clones alone and lacks a portion of them. Here the sample spans some 99,000 clones, 65% to 85% being singletons. This CDR3 has 13 residues. The germline V and J ends were trimmed by 10 bases and 3 bases, with 16 bases remaining between them. CDR1 and CDR2 (germline): SEHNR, FQNEAQ (reference sequence). This entry comes from a study of T cell responses to AZD1222 COVID-19 vaccine. Study observations and caveats: Donors, mostly white British, included more females; clonal diversity was possibly underestimated.

The source of this sequence is an adult who received the AZD1222 COVID-19 vaccine. This material consisted of peripheral blood, taken 28 days after the second AZD1222 dose. The chain has TRBV7-9 and TRBJ2-7; a weak D match, TRBD1 (6 bases). CDR3 residues: CATETGGLYEQYF. The CDR3 coding sequence is TGTGCCACAGAGACAGGAGGTCTCTACGAGCAGTACTTC.